These T cell receptor beta chains were read from a single sample in a study of T cells in Graves' hyperthyroidism and ophthalmopathy. TCRdb ran MiXCR on the multiplex PCR reads and lists one entry per CDR3 protein. The sample lists about 610,000 distinct CDR3 sequences; 16% were seen once. The specimen was blood. The receptors come from a middle-aged woman with Graves' ophthalmopathy. Each CDR3 is given with its conserved first and last residue. The D gene is left open where the match is weak. Clone size is shown for a subset of rows, as once, few, many or a class of expanded clone.

d_call j_call v_call clone_size cdr3_aa cdr3_nt
NA TRBJ1-5 TRBV12-3/TRBV12-4 many CASSLNNQPQHF TGTGCCAGCAGCCTTAACAATCAGCCCCAGCATTTT
NA TRBJ1-1 TRBV7-6 many CASSQTSLGTEAFF TGTGCCAGCAGCCAGACATCCCTCGGGACTGAAGCTTTCTTT
TRBD2 TRBJ2-1 TRBV9 NA CASSPELAVTYNEQFF TGTGCCAGCAGCCCCGAACTAGCGGTAACCTACAATGAGCAGTTCTTC
TRBD1 TRBJ2-1 TRBV9 NA CASSMTGTDNEQFF TGTGCCAGCAGTATGACAGGGACCGACAATGAGCAGTTCTTC
NA TRBJ2-5 TRBV30 many CAWSVSPSQTQYF TGTGCCTGGAGTGTTTCCCCCTCGCAGACCCAGTACTTC
TRBD1 TRBJ1-5 TRBV3-1 many CASSSLAGGQPQHF TGTGCCAGCAGCTCCTTGGCAGGGGGGCAGCCCCAGCATTTT
NA TRBJ1-1 TRBV29-1 few CSVATFDLNTEAFF TGCAGCGTTGCGACGTTCGATCTGAACACTGAAGCTTTCTTT
NA TRBJ2-1 TRBV10-3 few CAISPTGSDYNEQFF TGTGCCATCAGTCCCACGGGCTCAGACTACAATGAGCAGTTCTTC
TRBD2 TRBJ2-3 TRBV7-2 NA CASSVGLAGGLTDTQYF TGTGCCAGCAGCGTTGGACTAGCGGGGGGCCTCACAGATACGCAGTATTTT
NA TRBJ2-2 TRBV24-1 many CATSAIRGTTSTGELFF TGTGCCACCAGTGCCATTAGGGGGACTACAAGCACCGGGGAGCTGTTTTTT
TRBD2 TRBJ2-5 TRBV5-1 NA CASSLHGRSQAGGSRSPQYF TGCGCCAGCAGCTTGCACGGGAGGTCCCAAGCGGGAGGATCCCGTTCGCCCCAGTACTTC
TRBD1 TRBJ2-7 TRBV6-2/TRBV6-3 many CASSPPSPGQDSSYEQYF TGTGCCAGCAGTCCACCTAGTCCGGGACAGGATTCCAGTTACGAGCAGTACTTC
NA TRBJ1-2 TRBV4-2 NA CASSQDKRGYGYTF TGTGCCAGCAGCCAAGATAAAAGGGGGTATGGCTACACCTTC
TRBD1 TRBJ1-4 TRBV27 NA CASSSTGFSPLEKLFF TGTGCCAGCAGTTCGACAGGGTTTTCCCCTCTTGAAAAACTGTTTTTT
NA TRBJ2-2 TRBV2 few CASSEIAGGELFF TGTGCCAGCAGTGAAATAGCTGGCGGGGAGCTGTTTTTT
NA TRBJ1-4 TRBV6-1 NA CASLRPGWGFNEKLFF TGTGCCAGCTTGCGACCAGGGTGGGGGTTTAATGAAAAACTGTTTTTT
NA TRBJ1-1 TRBV19 few CASTPRVRVANTEAFF TGTGCCAGTACCCCCAGGGTCCGGGTCGCGAACACTGAAGCTTTCTTT
NA TRBJ2-1 TRBV11-3 many CASQGSGSNEQFF TGTGCCAGCCAGGGGTCGGGGTCGAATGAGCAGTTCTTC
TRBD1 TRBJ2-7 TRBV28 many CASTRTGESSYEQYF TGTGCCAGCACCCGGACAGGGGAAAGCTCCTACGAGCAGTACTTC
TRBD1 TRBJ2-7 TRBV10-2 few CASNPGQGLEQYF TGCGCCAGCAACCCGGGACAGGGCCTGGAGCAGTACTTC
TRBD2 TRBJ2-3 TRBV24-1 few CATSGANAGGSTDTQYF TGTGCCACCAGTGGGGCCAACGCGGGGGGAAGCACAGATACGCAGTATTTT
NA TRBJ1-6 TRBV19 few CASSMKGTRVNSPLHF TGTGCCAGTAGTATGAAGGGTACCCGGGTGAATTCACCCCTCCACTTT
TRBD1 TRBJ1-1 TRBV4-1 NA CASSQDTVVRDRLNTEAFF TGCGCCAGCAGCCAAGATACCGTTGTTAGGGACAGGCTGAACACTGAAGCTTTCTTT
NA TRBJ1-2 TRBV7-8 NA CASSDIVGGNYGYTF TGTGCCAGCAGCGACATTGTAGGCGGTAACTATGGCTACACCTTC
NA TRBJ2-7 TRBV27 many CASSFFGGQSYEQYF TGTGCCAGCAGTTTTTTTGGAGGACAGTCCTACGAGCAGTACTTC
TRBD2 TRBJ2-5 TRBV2 many CASSDRSGMETQYF TGTGCCAGCAGTGACCGTAGCGGGATGGAGACCCAGTACTTC
TRBD1 TRBJ1-1 TRBV10-3 NA CAITRDRGNTEAFF TGTGCCATCACTAGAGACAGGGGGAACACTGAAGCTTTCTTT
NA TRBJ1-2 TRBV7-9 NA CASSRNQGSRTGANYGYTF TGTGCCAGCAGCCGTAACCAGGGGAGCAGAACAGGAGCTAACTATGGCTACACCTTC
TRBD1 TRBJ2-7 TRBV28 NA CASRTGVNEQYF TGTGCCAGCCGGACAGGGGTCAACGAGCAGTACTTC
NA TRBJ2-1 TRBV29-1 few CSVELVLYNEQFF TGCAGCGTTGAACTAGTTTTGTACAATGAGCAGTTCTTC
NA TRBJ2-7 TRBV29-1 NA CSVEALLVDNEQYF TGCAGCGTTGAAGCCCTCTTGGTGGACAATGAGCAGTACTTC
TRBD2 TRBJ2-7 TRBV6-1 many CASGRTSGNYEQYF TGTGCCAGCGGCCGGACTAGCGGAAACTACGAGCAGTACTTC
TRBD1 TRBJ2-3 TRBV11-1 many CASSSDRGTDTQYF TGTGCCAGCAGCTCGGACAGGGGCACAGATACGCAGTATTTT
TRBD1 TRBJ2-2 TRBV12-3/TRBV12-4 few CASGGQGSNTGELFF TGTGCCAGCGGGGGACAGGGGTCGAACACCGGGGAGCTGTTTTTT
NA TRBJ1-5 TRBV2 many CASSFAEGPNSQPQHF TGTGCCAGCAGCTTCGCCGAGGGGCCGAACAGTCAGCCCCAGCATTTT
NA TRBJ2-5 TRBV10-2 NA CASSDETGGRQTQYF TGTGCCAGCAGTGATGAGACAGGAGGGAGGCAGACCCAGTACTTC
NA TRBJ1-1 TRBV12-3/TRBV12-4 many CASRRTVTEAFF TGTGCCAGCAGACGGACAGTGACTGAAGCTTTCTTT
NA TRBJ2-3 TRBV7-3 many CASSLSWSDTQYF TGTGCCAGCAGCTTGTCGTGGTCAGATACGCAGTATTTT
NA TRBJ1-4 TRBV6-5 many CASSYRVREKLFF TGTGCCAGCAGTTACAGGGTTCGAGAAAAACTGTTTTTT
TRBD2 TRBJ2-1 TRBV27 many CASSYWAAGLANEQFF TGTGCCAGCAGTTACTGGGCAGCAGGACTAGCTAATGAGCAGTTCTTC
TRBD1 TRBJ1-4 TRBV19 NA CASSMGTAYNEKLFF TGTGCCAGTAGTATGGGGACAGCTTATAATGAAAAACTGTTTTTT
TRBD2 TRBJ2-3 TRBV7-9 NA CASSLGTSGPTDTQYF TGTGCCAGCAGCTTAGGGACTAGCGGACCCACAGATACGCAGTATTTT
NA TRBJ2-3 TRBV11-3 many CASSLGPVSDTQYF TGTGCCAGCAGCTTAGGGCCAGTTTCAGATACGCAGTATTTT
NA TRBJ2-1 TRBV20-1 many CSARVAPSSYNEQFF TGCAGTGCTAGAGTAGCCCCCTCATCCTACAATGAGCAGTTCTTC
NA TRBJ2-1 TRBV29-1 few CSVEGVSARLSYNEQFF TGCAGCGTTGAAGGGGTCAGTGCCAGGCTTTCTTACAATGAGCAGTTCTTC
NA TRBJ2-3 TRBV3-1 many CASSINLNFGTDTQYF TGTGCCAGCAGCATAAACCTTAACTTTGGGACAGATACGCAGTATTTT
TRBD1 TRBJ1-2 TRBV6-1 many CASNLQGAGGYTF TGTGCCAGCAACCTACAGGGGGCGGGGGGCTACACCTTC
TRBD1 TRBJ1-1 TRBV18 many CASSQAGTVNTEAFF TGTGCCAGCTCACAAGCCGGGACAGTTAACACTGAAGCTTTCTTT
NA TRBJ2-2 TRBV19 few CASGGRQSETGELFF TGTGCCAGTGGGGGCAGGCAGTCAGAGACCGGGGAGCTGTTTTTT
NA TRBJ2-1 TRBV4-1 many CASSHPSHNEQFF TGCGCCAGCAGCCATCCCAGTCACAATGAGCAGTTCTTC
TRBD1 TRBJ2-1 TRBV7-2 many CASSLAGQLGNEQFF TGTGCCAGCAGCTTAGCGGGACAGCTGGGGAATGAGCAGTTCTTC
NA TRBJ2-1 TRBV5-1 many CASRTMGEQFF TGCGCCAGCAGAACGATGGGTGAGCAGTTCTTC
NA TRBJ1-1 TRBV13 many CASSLVGATEAFF TGTGCCAGCAGCTTAGTGGGGGCAACTGAAGCTTTCTTT
NA TRBJ2-1 TRBV7-8 many CASSLTRDSDNEQFF TGTGCCAGCAGCCTCACCCGGGACTCCGACAATGAGCAGTTCTTC